A single sample gave rise to the 31 T cell receptor beta chains below, sequenced in a study of cytomegalovirus exposure and HLA in healthy donors. PCR used 60 Vbeta primers and 13 Jbeta primers. Here immunoSEQ multiplex PCR was the method, and the copy in TCRdb shows in-frame clones only, minus some. Of roughly 100,000 clones detected, roughly three quarters appear once; the ten largest clones hold about 0.69%. Sequenced material: PBMCs. These receptors came from an older woman in good health and CMV-seronegative.

The chain combines TRBV2 with TRBJ1-1; D is unresolved. The CDR3 is made up of 13 amino acids. Deletions cut 8 bases from V and 7 bases from J, with 17 bases between. Germline V gene sequence: CDR1 SNHLY, CDR2 FYNNEI. The CDR3 DNA is TGTGCCAGCCGAGACTCCAACGCAGTTGAAGCTTTCTTT. It specifies CASRDSNAVEAFF.

This chain links TRBV15 with TRBJ1-2; 8 nucleotides align to TRBD1. Germline V lookup: CDR1 LNHNV, CDR2 YYDKDF (reference sequence). V gave up 3 bases and J gave up 5 bases; unmatched junction bases: 8. This CDR3 has 15 residues. The CDR3: CATSRTQGAGYGYTF. DNA of the CDR3: TGTGCCACCAGCAGGACCCAGGGGGCGGGGTATGGCTACACCTTC.

The chain is built from TRBV29-1 and TRBJ1-1, with TRBD1 matching 9 bases. CDR3 size: 14 residues. V shed 4 bases and J 1 base; nucleotides not matched to a gene: 4. CDR1 and CDR2 from the germline V gene are SQVTM and ANQGSEA. CDR3 nucleotide sequence: TGCAGCGTTGCCCAGGGACAGGGGAACACTGAAGCTTTCTTT. Translation gives CSVAQGQGNTEAFF.

This clone was observed once. The rearrangement links TRBV15 to TRBJ2-7, with D tentatively TRBD2 (6 bases). The CDR3 extends over 15 amino acids. The germline V gene has CDR1 LNHNV and CDR2 YYDKDF (reference sequence). Trimming shortened V by 0 bases and J by 3 bases, and 12 bases separated the two germline ends. The CDR3 DNA is TGTGCCACCAGCAGAGACCCGGGACTTTACTACGAGCAGTACTTC. Its protein is CATSRDPGLYYEQYF. Using reference TRBV15 and TRBJ2-7 for the parts outside the CDR3, the full variable domain is DAMVIQNPRYQVTQFGKPVTLSCSQTLNHNVMYWYQQKSSQAPKLLFHYYDKDFNNEADTPDNFQSRRPNTSFCFLDIRSPGLGDTAMYLCATSRDPGLYYEQYFGPGTRLTVT.

This rearrangement joins TRBV7-6 to TRBJ1-1; possible D gene TRBD1, 6 bases. Trimming stripped 6 bases from V and 1 base from J, with 9 bases between. The CDR3 is 13 residues long. Looked up from germline, CDR1 is SGHVS and CDR2 is FNYEAQ. CDR3 in amino acids: CASSQQGNTEAFF. The CDR3 DNA is TGTGCCAGCAGTCAACAGGGGAACACTGAAGCTTTCTTT.

The chain recombines TRBV28 with TRBJ1-4; 7 positions agree with TRBD1. The CDR3 loop spans 15 amino acids. CDR1 and CDR2 from the germline V gene are MDHEN and SYDVKM. Trimming at V came to 2 bases and at J to 6 bases, leaving 6 bases not matched to a gene. The CDR3 nucleotides read TGTGCCAGCAGTTTAGGAGGGGGACAGTATGAAAAACTGTTTTTT. It translates to CASSLGGGQYEKLFF.

This chain joins TRBV28 and TRBJ1-2; 9 bases are a match to TRBD1. This CDR3 has 14 amino acids. Germline-derived CDR1 and CDR2 are MDHEN and SYDVKM. V was pared by 3 bases and J by 3 bases, with 2 bases of the junction left unmatched. CDR3 in amino acids: CASSFTGGYYGYTF. In DNA, the CDR3 is TGTGCCAGCAGTTTTACAGGGGGCTACTATGGCTACACCTTC.

CDR3 in DNA: TGTGCCAGCAGCTCTCTACTAAGCGGGGGGTACGAGCAGTACTTC. Residues: CASSSLLSGGYEQYF. This chain joins TRBV7-6 and TRBJ2-7, with 9 bases fitting TRBD2. The CDR3 loop spans 15 amino acids. J was trimmed by 4 bases and V by 4 bases; bases with no gene match: 8. The V gene's germline CDR1 is SGHVS and CDR2 FNYEAQ.

The chain carries TRBV11-3 and TRBJ1-4; 9 bases align to TRBD1. The CDR3 extends over 15 amino acids. V gave up 5 bases and J gave up 5 bases; unmatched junction bases: 6. Germline CDR1 SGHNT, CDR2 YENEEA. The CDR3 protein is CASSRLTGGNEKLFF. The CDR3 DNA is TGTGCCAGCAGCCGCTTGACAGGGGGAAATGAAAAACTGTTTTTT.

The rearrangement links TRBV5-8 to TRBJ2-7; the D is unclear. V gave up 4 bases and J gave up 0 bases, with 14 bases separating them. From germline, CDR1 is SGHTS and CDR2 YDEGEE. CDR3 length: 15 residues. This CDR3 is CASSPTGSPSYEQYF. The DNA of the CDR3 is TGTGCCAGCAGCCCGACCGGGTCCCCCTCCTACGAGCAGTACTTC.

This clone was counted once. The rearrangement uses TRBV6-5 and TRBJ1-1; 7 nucleotides match TRBD1. Trimming at V came to 4 bases and at J to 1 base, leaving 6 bases not matched to a gene. CDR1 and CDR2 from the germline V gene are MNHEY and SVGAGI. The CDR3 covers 15 residues. CDR3 bases: TGTGCCAGCAGTTCAAAAGGGGGCCCGAACACTGAAGCTTTCTTT. Translating it yields CASSSKGGPNTEAFF.

The count of this clone is one. The V gene is TRBV4-1, the J gene TRBJ2-2, with TRBD2 matching over 8 bases. Trimming took 1 base from V and 8 from J; bases not matched to a gene: 15. Germline loops: CDR1 MGHRA, CDR2 YSYEKL. The CDR3 loop spans 18 amino acids. CDR3 in DNA: TGCGCCAGCAGCCAAGTTTGGGGGAGCGGGAGAGAACGAGGGGAGCTGTTTTTT. This encodes CASSQVWGSGRERGELFF.

This chain joins TRBV25-1 and TRBJ2-1; 7 positions match TRBD1. The CDR3 loop spans 13 amino acids. CDR1 and CDR2 (germline): MGHDK, SYGVNS. V lost 5 bases, J lost 7 bases, and 5 bases stayed unmatched. The CDR3, as DNA: TGTGCCAGCAGTTTACAGGGGTTGAATGAGCAGTTCTTC. Protein: CASSLQGLNEQFF.

The rearrangement uses TRBV6-5 and TRBJ1-2; the match to TRBD1 covers 10 bases. The ends lost 5 bases at V and 1 base at J; junction bases unmatched: 1. The CDR3 runs to 14 residues. Germline V gene data show CDR1 as MNHEY and CDR2 as SVGAGI. The CDR3 DNA reads as TGTGCCAGCAGTCGGACAGGGGGTAACTATGGCTACACCTTC. Its translation: CASSRTGGNYGYTF.

The chain combines TRBV4-1 with TRBJ2-5; TRBD2 matches 8 bases. The J segment lost 4 bases and the V segment lost 4 bases, leaving 8 bases of the junction unmatched. Germline-derived CDR1 and CDR2 are MGHRA and YSYEKL. The CDR3 is 15 residues long. The CDR3 loop reads CASSPRIAGIETQYF. The CDR3 region has the DNA TGCGCCAGCAGCCCCCGGATAGCGGGGATAGAGACCCAGTACTTC.

The chain uses TRBV19 and TRBJ2-2; no definite D call. Germline assignment: CDR1 LNHDA and CDR2 SQIVND (reference sequence). The CDR3 is 14 amino acids. Trimming shortened V by 2 bases and J by 1 base, and 5 bases separated the two germline ends. The CDR3 bases are TGTGCCAGTAGTATATCCAGGAACACCGGGGAGCTGTTTTTT. Protein: CASSISRNTGELFF. The full variable domain, in which reference TRBV19 and TRBJ2-2 provide the parts outside the CDR3, is DGGITQSPKYLFRKEGQNVTLSCEQNLNHDAMYWYRQDPGQGLRLIYYSQIVNDFQKGDIAEGYSVSREKKESFPLTVTSAQKNPTAFYLCASSISRNTGELFFGEGSRLTVL.

This chain connects TRBV7-2 to TRBJ1-2, with D perhaps TRBD1 (6 bases). Germline V gene sequence: CDR1 SGHTA, CDR2 FQGNSA. The CDR3 covers 14 residues. Trimming pared 7 bases from V and 5 bases from J, leaving 17 bases between. DNA of the CDR3: TGTGCCAGCACCCCGGTGGGGGGGCGATATGGCTACACCTTC. Translating it yields CASTPVGGRYGYTF.

This rearrangement joins TRBV7-9 to TRBJ2-7; D is unresolved. V shed 5 bases and J shed 3 bases, with 8 bases lying between them. The CDR3 covers 12 residues. The V gene's germline CDR1 is SEHNR and CDR2 FQNEAQ (reference sequence). The CDR3, as DNA: TGTGCCAGCAGCCCCTCCCTCTACGAGCAGTACTTC. This translates into CASSPSLYEQYF.

This clone was recorded once. The chain uses TRBV29-1 and TRBJ2-3; 9 bases align to TRBD2. The CDR3 loop spans 14 amino acids. J lost 3 bases, V lost 3 bases, and 4 bases had no gene match. The germline V gene encodes CDR1 SQVTM and CDR2 ANQGSEA. In DNA, the CDR3 is TGCAGCGTTGATGCGCGGGAGGGTACAGATACGCAGTATTTT. This translates into CSVDAREGTDTQYF.

The chain recombines TRBV2 with TRBJ2-3; D perhaps matches TRBD1 (6 bases). There are 15 residues in the CDR3. Per the germline V gene, CDR1 is SNHLY and CDR2 is FYNNEI. V gave up 6 bases and J gave up 2 bases, with 15 bases separating them. The CDR3 DNA follows: TGTGCCAGCAGCCCGGACAGAGCTTACACAGATACGCAGTATTTT. It yields the protein CASSPDRAYTDTQYF.

This clone was detected only a few times. The chain joins TRBV29-1 to TRBJ2-5; D remains unclear. Germline assignment: CDR1 SQVTM and CDR2 ANQGSEA. This CDR3 comprises 13 residues. V lost 4 bases, J lost 2 bases, and 11 bases lay in between. The DNA of the CDR3 is TGCAGCGTTGCCCGGCAGACTCAAGAGACCCAGTACTTC. It codes for CSVARQTQETQYF.

CDR3 sequence reads: CASSYGTGPYEQYF. CDR3 DNA sequence: TGTGCCAGCAGTTACGGGACAGGGCCCTACGAGCAGTACTTC. The chain combines TRBV6-5 with TRBJ2-7; 9 bases agree with TRBD1. The V gene end was trimmed by 2 bases and the J gene end by 2 bases; junction bases not matched to a gene: 1. The germline CDR1 and CDR2 sequences are MNHEY and SVGAGI. The CDR3 is made up of 14 amino acids.

This chain connects TRBV7-2 to TRBJ2-5; TRBD2 might be the D (6 bases). This CDR3 has 15 residues. Germline-derived CDR1 and CDR2 are SGHTA and FQGNSA. V lost 5 bases and J 11 bases, leaving 24 bases between the germline ends. The CDR3 DNA is TGTGCCAGCAGCCCCGGGAGACACGGTTTTGGTGAGCAGTACTTC. Translating gives CASSPGRHGFGEQYF.

The V and J genes are TRBV2 and TRBJ2-2, with a possible D match to TRBD1 (6 bases). Between the trimmed V and J ends, which lost 6 bases and 2 bases, there was a span of 10 bases. In germline, CDR1 is SNHLY, CDR2 FYNNEI. The CDR3 runs 14 residues. The CDR3 coding sequence is TGTGCCAGCAGGCCGGACAGAAACACCGGGGAGCTGTTTTTT. It encodes CASRPDRNTGELFF.

This chain links TRBV7-9 with TRBJ1-1; a possible D gene is TRBD1 (5 bases). CDR3 size: 17 residues. CDR1 SEHNR and CDR2 FQNEAQ come from the germline V gene (reference sequence). V shed 1 base and J shed 1 base, with 16 bases lying between them. Here the CDR3 reads CASSLVPTSGGNTEAFF. CDR3 bases: TGTGCCAGCAGCTTAGTTCCCACAAGCGGGGGGAACACTGAAGCTTTCTTT.

The chain employs TRBV2 and TRBJ1-1; no reliable D call. The V and J ends lost 3 bases and 3 bases respectively, with 14 bases between them. This CDR3 has 15 residues. Germline CDR1 reads SNHLY; CDR2 reads FYNNEI. The CDR3 DNA reads TGTGCCAGCAGTGAGACGGTGTGGGAGGACACTGAAGCTTTCTTT. Its translation is CASSETVWEDTEAFF. The whole variable domain, filled in from reference TRBV2 and TRBJ1-1, reads EPEVTQTPSHQVTQMGQEVILRCVPISNHLYFYWYRQILGQKVEFLVSFYNNEISEKSEIFDDQFSVERPDGSNFTLKIRSTKLEDSAMYFCASSETVWEDTEAFFGQGTRLTVV.

The chain is built from TRBV1 and TRBJ2-1; the D segment call TRBD1 is taken from the table without a DNA check. TRBV1 is a pseudogene. CDR3 length: 14 amino acids. CDR3 DNA sequence: TGCACCACCTATGCCTGGGACAGGTACAATGAGCAGTTCTTC. Protein: CTTYAWDRYNEQFF.

The chain has TRBV5-1 and TRBJ2-2; TRBD2 aligns across 9 bases. Germline CDR1 and CDR2: SGHRS and YFSETQ. With 6 bases clipped from V and 0 bases from J, the junction kept 6 bases outside the gene matches. The CDR3 contains 16 residues. This chain's CDR3 is CASNPSGNANTGELFF. CDR3 nucleotides: TGCGCCAGCAACCCTAGCGGGAACGCGAACACCGGGGAGCTGTTTTTT.

Worth noting for this clone: Other DNA sequences in this sample translate to the same CDR3. The rearrangement links TRBV14 to TRBJ1-1; D is undetermined. The CDR3 is 13 amino acids. Trimming cost V 0 bases and J 2 bases, with 4 bases left between them. The germline gives CDR1 SGHDN, CDR2 FVKESK. The DNA of the CDR3 is TGTGCCAGCAGCCAAGATCGTAACACTGAAGCTTTCTTT. It translates to CASSQDRNTEAFF.

The chain has TRBV5-4 and TRBJ2-1; 15 bases match TRBD2. Trimming at V came to 2 bases and at J to 5 bases, leaving 5 bases not matched to a gene. This CDR3 comprises 17 residues. Looked up from germline, CDR1 is SGHNT and CDR2 is YYREEE (reference sequence). The CDR3 sequence is CASSLGTSGGNHNEQFF. For the CDR3, the DNA is TGTGCCAGCAGCTTAGGGACTAGCGGGGGGAATCACAATGAGCAGTTCTTC.

The genes are TRBV6-1 and TRBJ2-5; no clear D. This CDR3 is built from 14 residues. The germline gives CDR1 MNHNS, CDR2 SASEGT. V lost 5 bases and J lost 2, with 12 bases in between. CDR3: CASSPKTAQETQYF. Here the CDR3 DNA reads TGTGCCAGCAGTCCAAAGACTGCGCAAGAGACCCAGTACTTC.